Included here is one T cell receptor (beta chain) sequence, with context. Its target antigen remains unknown. No much larger clone exists at a distance of one base, and base qualities are not known. The sample comes from a study of T cell responses to AZD1222 COVID-19 vaccine (dated by TCRdb to the early 2020s). About the investigation overall: TCR sequencing covered some 250 trial participants: 200 to 220 given two doses of AZD1222 and 26 given two doses of MenACWY control vaccine. Enrollment into the trials was organized by age into subgroups of 18-55, 56-69 and 70-plus years, and those subgroups contained roughly 140, 27 and 60 TCR-sequenced participants, respectively. Results the study describes overall, beyond this receptor: Reportedly, close to half of the unique spike-specific TCRs recognized epitopes lying outside the regions that are mutated in the B.1.351 and B.1.1.7 variants. Only 5 to 7 AZD1222 recipients were SARS-CoV-2 seropositive at baseline, limiting conclusions about previously exposed vaccinees. No day 14 peak-response samples were available, so repertoires were characterized only after the peak T cell response. In the small 56-69-year group, the increase in depth fell short of significance, most likely because of low power. CD4 TCRs associated with the vaccine covered the entire spike protein, and the dominant responses were in regions 160-218 and 743-854. Participants were mostly white British and included more females than males, and it was suggested by the authors that clonal diversity may have been underestimated. Spike-specific TCR breadth and depth rose significantly after two AZD1222 doses compared with day 0 and with MenACWY recipients.

Interpreted using the paper, the time point label stands for: about 28 days (+/-7) after the second vaccine dose. AZD1222 recipients with second doses at about 4 weeks or about 12 weeks were pooled, because spike-specific TCR depth and breadth did not differ between schedules. Samples from vaccinated people were obtained from the UK trials COV001 and COV002, which included a single-blind randomized controlled phase 2/3 trial of AZD1222 (ChAdOx1 nCoV-19) in healthy adults. For TCRbeta chain sequencing, PBMC samples from trial participants were taken at day 0 and at day 28 after the second dose. The CDR3 regions of human TCRbeta chains were subjected to immunosequencing. In the source study's methods: TCRs in the repertoires were matched against a reference library of SARS-CoV-2-specific TCRs that had been generated with the MIRA antigen-specificity platform. Breadth was defined as the fraction of unique TCRs that were SARS-CoV-2-associated, and depth was defined as the fraction of total T cells that were SARS-CoV-2-associated. Using the MIRA data, each spike-specific TCR was mapped to the spike region that the TCR reacts to and placed in a CD4 or CD8 class. Log10-transformed breadth and depth values were compared by one-way ANOVA with Sidak's multiple comparisons tests. The table comes from immuneACCESS by way of TCRdb, which keeps in-frame sequences with V and J called. Part of the clones is missing from these tables; in studies checked, under half for an unresolved V gene and the rest for unknown reasons. V and J calls and clone size are those listed in that table; D and trimming were worked out from the DNA. The sample contains about 140,000 clones, 92% of them found a single time. The ten biggest clones cover 3.5% to 4.5% of the sample.

Based on the germline V gene, the CDR1 and CDR2 sequences are SGHRS and YFSETQ. V loses 4 bases of germline sequence and J loses 3 bases, and the interval between the two ends is 15 bases. The CDR3 has 15 amino acids, counting the end cysteine and phenylalanine. The retained sequence is limited to the CDR3, 45 bases, with the frame set at the first base. This TCR was sampled from an adult who received the AZD1222 COVID-19 vaccine. The sequences come from peripheral blood, collected 28 days after the second AZD1222 dose. This chain joins TRBV5-1 to TRBJ2-3; the D call could be TRBD1 or TRBD2, with each sharing 5 bases. CDR3 reads: CASSVKWGLTDTQYF. The base sequence is TGCGCCAGCAGCGTGAAGTGGGGGTTGACAGATACGCAGTATTTT.